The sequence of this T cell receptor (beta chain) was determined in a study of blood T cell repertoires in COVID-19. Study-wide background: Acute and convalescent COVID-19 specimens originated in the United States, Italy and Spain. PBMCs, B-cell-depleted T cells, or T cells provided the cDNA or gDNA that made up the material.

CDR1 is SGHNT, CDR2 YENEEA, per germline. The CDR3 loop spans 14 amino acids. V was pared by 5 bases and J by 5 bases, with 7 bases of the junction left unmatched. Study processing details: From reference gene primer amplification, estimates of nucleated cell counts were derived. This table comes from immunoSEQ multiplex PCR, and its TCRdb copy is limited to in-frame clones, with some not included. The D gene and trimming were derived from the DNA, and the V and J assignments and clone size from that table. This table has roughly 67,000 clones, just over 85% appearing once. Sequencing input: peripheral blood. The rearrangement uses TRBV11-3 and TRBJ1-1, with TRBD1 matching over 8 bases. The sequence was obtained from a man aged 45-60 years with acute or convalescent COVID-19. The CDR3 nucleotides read TGTGCCAGCAGCAACCCAGGGGGCGGTACTGAAGCTTTCTTT. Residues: CASSNPGGGTEAFF.